This TCR beta chain was recorded in a study of regulatory T cells in long-lasting Graves disease. Sequencing libraries for TCR beta were prepared with iRepertoire HTBI primers and Arm-PCR of CDR3 regions. TCRdb reanalysed the multiplex PCR reads using MiXCR and keeps one entry per CDR3 protein. Seen here are a few hundred thousand distinct CDR3 sequences, around 15% observed once, and the top ten hold over 20%. Time point denoted: newly diagnosed GD, antithyroid drugs for less than 3 months. PBMC RNA was the source of the TCR library. The study, taken as a whole, reports: Favored gene segments in persistent disease were TRBV28, TRBJ1-2 and TRBJ2-5.

This clonotype was observed a few times. Its antigen is as yet unknown. V lost 7 bases to trimming and J lost 7 bases; unmatched junction nucleotides: 9. The length of the CDR3 is 13 residues. This sample also belongs to another study, concerning T cells in Graves' hyperthyroidism and ophthalmopathy. That source reports: Carried out on the TCR CDR3, a first-round RT-PCR used the HTBI primer set.

The sequencing here drew on peripheral blood mononuclear cells (PBMCs), taken at new diagnosis, from a patient treated with antithyroid drugs. The receptor was isolated from a woman aged 18-29 years with Graves disease. The chain uses TRBV12-3 or TRBV12-4 and TRBJ1-2, with TRBD1 matching over 7 bases. CDR3 protein: CASTPNRGAGYTF. In nucleotides, the CDR3 is TGTGCCAGCACCCCTAACAGGGGAGCTGGCTACACCTTC.